This T cell receptor (beta chain) was identified during a study of beta chain features in type 1 diabetes. General study findings and limits: When cDNA is sequenced, cells with high TCR expression could be over-represented. Type 1 diabetes patients had TCRB CDR3s that were shorter (moderately but significantly so) in all four CD4+ subsets.

The authors took one heparinised blood draw, averaging about 116 mL, from each donor. Sorting based on CD45RO/CCR7/CD25/CD127/CD95/CD27 separated CD4+ naive, central memory, regulatory and stem cell-like memory cells. Unmatched junction bases numbered 4, after V lost 4 bases and J lost 3 bases. The CDR3 has 14 residues. In germline, CDR1 is SGHDT, CDR2 YYEEEE. To note about this clone: What it binds is unknown.

Every bit of the isolated RNA underwent reverse transcription, so sequencing read expressed TCRB transcripts. The table came from immunoSEQ multiplex PCR; TCRdb's copy has only in-frame clones and leaves some out. The table records about 660,000 clones, roughly an eighth of them present only once. The sequenced material came from naive CD4+ T cells from blood. The V call is TRBV5-6, the J call TRBJ2-7, with TRBD2 identical over 10 bases. This clonotype originated in a man between 18 and 29 years old with type 1 diabetes. Here the CDR3 DNA reads TGTGCCAGCAGCCCAGGACTAGCGGTCTACGAGCAGTACTTC. Protein sequence: CASSPGLAVYEQYF. Variable domain in full (rest from reference TRBV5-6 and TRBJ2-7): DAGVTQSPTHLIKTRGQQVTLRCSPKSGHDTVSWYQQALGQGPQFIFQYYEEEERQRGNFPDRFSGHQFPNYSSELNVNALLLGDSALYLCASSPGLAVYEQYFGPGTRLTVT.